The following is a TCR beta chain sequence with its context. Its antigen is not known. These data belong to a study of T cell repertoires in cytomegalovirus infection. Turning to the study itself: CMV infection together with matching HLA type was indicated by public TCR beta signatures. Notes on the study in general: Summed frequency of shared TCR beta families picked out CMV carriers who also had the relevant HLA. HLA-C-restricted CMV-specific TCR beta clonotypes prevailed in the ex vivo response.

This CDR3 spans 13 amino acids. Trimming shortened V by 3 bases and J by 6 bases, and 11 bases separated the two germline ends. CDR1 and CDR2 (germline): SGHNT, YYREEE (reference sequence). TCRdb ran MiXCR on the reads and lists one entry per CDR3 protein. The sample has about 130,000 distinct CDR3 sequences; 24% are singletons. Sequencing was performed on PBMCs, sequenced either directly or after in vitro stimulation (not recorded which). The chain is built from TRBV5-4 and TRBJ2-3; D is unresolved. The TCR originated in a human donor in good health (CMV status not recorded). Some clones in this sample may be carry-over from other donors' samples. CDR3 nucleotides: TGTGCCAGCAGCTCCCCCGACACCGATACGCAGTATTTT. It translates to CASSSPDTDTQYF.